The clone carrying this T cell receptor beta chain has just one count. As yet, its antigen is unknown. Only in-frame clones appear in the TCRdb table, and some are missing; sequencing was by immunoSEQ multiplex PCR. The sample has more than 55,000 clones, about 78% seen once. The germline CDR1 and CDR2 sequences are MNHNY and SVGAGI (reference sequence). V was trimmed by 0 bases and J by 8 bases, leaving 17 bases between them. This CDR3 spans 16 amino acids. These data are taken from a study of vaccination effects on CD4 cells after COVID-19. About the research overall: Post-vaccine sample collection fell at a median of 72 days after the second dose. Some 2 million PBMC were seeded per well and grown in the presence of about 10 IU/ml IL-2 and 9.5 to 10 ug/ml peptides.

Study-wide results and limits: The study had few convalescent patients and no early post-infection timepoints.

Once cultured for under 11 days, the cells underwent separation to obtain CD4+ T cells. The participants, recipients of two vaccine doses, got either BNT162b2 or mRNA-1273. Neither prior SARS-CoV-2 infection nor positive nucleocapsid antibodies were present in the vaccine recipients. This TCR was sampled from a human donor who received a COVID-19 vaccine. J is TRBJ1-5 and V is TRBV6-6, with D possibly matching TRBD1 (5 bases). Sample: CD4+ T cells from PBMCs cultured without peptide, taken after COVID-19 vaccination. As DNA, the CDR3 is TGTGCCAGCAGTTACTCGGAAGGAACAGGTCAGGAGCCCCAGCATTTT. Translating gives CASSYSEGTGQEPQHF.